The TCR beta chain under discussion was sequenced for a study of cytomegalovirus exposure and HLA in healthy donors. Here immunoSEQ multiplex PCR was the method, and the copy in TCRdb shows in-frame clones only, minus some. The table has roughly 180,000 clones, about nine tenths seen once; the top ten hold approximately 7%. Germline lookup yields CDR1 SGHVS and CDR2 FQNEAQ. The trim removed 5 bases at V and 3 bases at J, leaving 12 bases unmatched. The CDR3 has 17 residues. The study, taken as a whole, reports: Whilst most TCR sequences proved rare, a subset of public TCRs occurred across many donors.

In regard to this clone: The antigen remains unidentified.

The chain couples TRBV7-8 to TRBJ1-5; 8 nucleotides agree with TRBD1. This TCR derives from a man under 40 in good health and CMV-seropositive. The sample comprised PBMCs. The CDR3, as DNA: TGTGCCAGCAGCCGACTCCCGGGACAGGTCAACAATCAGCCCCAGCATTTT. Amino acid sequence: CASSRLPGQVNNQPQHF.